The 28 T cell receptor beta chains listed next were all sequenced from one sample in a study of T cell responses to AZD1222 COVID-19 vaccine. TCRdb's copy holds only in-frame clones and misses some; the assay was immunoSEQ multiplex PCR. The table lists 210,000 or so clones, around 93% of them singletons. This sample comprised peripheral blood, obtained on day 0 of MenACWY control vaccination. The receptors shown here come from an adult in good health.

This clone was recorded once. This chain uses TRBV5-5 with TRBJ1-1; 9 nucleotides match TRBD1. This CDR3 has 14 residues. Germline V gives CDR1 SGHKS, CDR2 YYEKEE (reference sequence). V trimming: 4 bases; J trimming: 6 bases; junction bases outside the gene matches: 7. The CDR3 spells CASSLQQGAPEAFF. The CDR3 DNA is TGTGCCAGCAGCCTGCAACAGGGGGCCCCTGAAGCTTTCTTT.

As for this clone: The same CDR3 is also encoded by other DNA sequences in this sample. J is TRBJ1-2 and V is TRBV12-3 or TRBV12-4, with D possibly being TRBD1 (5 bases). The CDR3 runs to 12 residues. V was cut by 3 bases and J by 5 bases, with 7 bases left in between. CDR3 sequence (DNA): TGTGCCAGCAGTTTCGAGGGGTATGGCTACACCTTC. Translating it yields CASSFEGYGYTF.

This rearrangement joins TRBV3-1 (or the pseudogene TRBV3-2) to TRBJ2-5; 13 bases align to TRBD2. Germline V CDR1 and CDR2: LGHDT, YNNKEL (reference sequence). CDR3 length equals 16 residues. J gave up 9 bases and V 4 bases, and 11 bases lay outside the gene matches. DNA for the CDR3: TGTGCCAGCAGCCCTGGGACTAGCGGGGCCGATGAGGCCCAGTACTTC. As protein: CASSPGTSGADEAQYF.

This clone was observed a single time. This chain connects TRBV6-4 to TRBJ2-1; 7 bases are a match to TRBD1. This CDR3 is built from 14 residues. Looked up from germline, CDR1 is MRHNA and CDR2 is SNTAGT. V lost 8 bases to trimming and J lost 7 bases; unmatched junction nucleotides: 11. CDR3 region: CASSKETGSNEQFF. CDR3 DNA: TGTGCCAGCTCTAAGGAGACAGGGTCGAATGAGCAGTTCTTC.

The V call is TRBV27, the J call TRBJ1-6; unclear D gene. The length of the CDR3 is 12 residues. Per germline, CDR1 MNHEY and CDR2 SMNVEV (reference sequence). Trimming left V 6 bases short and J 7 bases short, with 7 bases between. The CDR3 protein is CASSQSNSPLHF. CDR3 sequence (DNA): TGTGCCAGCAGCCAATCCAATTCACCCCTCCACTTT.

The chain combines TRBV5-4 with TRBJ1-5; no firm D call. V shed 0 bases and J shed 3 bases, with 4 bases lying between them. This CDR3 contains 13 residues. CDR1 is SGHNT, CDR2 YYREEE, per germline (reference sequence). The CDR3 loop reads CASSLEVNQPQHF. In DNA form, the CDR3 reads TGTGCCAGCAGCTTGGAAGTCAATCAGCCCCAGCATTTT. Using reference TRBV5-4 and TRBJ1-5 for the parts outside the CDR3, the full variable domain is ETGVTQSPTHLIKTRGQQVTLRCSSQSGHNTVSWYQQALGQGPQFIFQYYREEENGRGNFPPRFSGLQFPNYSSELNVNALELDDSALYLCASSLEVNQPQHFGDGTRLSIL.

V is TRBV3-1 (or the pseudogene TRBV3-2) and J is TRBJ1-6; D unresolved. The CDR3 runs 13 residues. The V and J ends lost 2 bases and 3 bases respectively, with 2 bases between them. CDR1 LGHDT and CDR2 YNNKEL come from the germline V gene (reference sequence). This CDR3 is CASSQSYNSPLHF. In nucleotides, the CDR3 is TGTGCCAGCAGCCAAAGCTATAATTCACCCCTCCACTTT.

The chain employs TRBV30 and TRBJ2-2; possible D gene TRBD2, 5 bases. V lost 0 bases to trimming and J lost 3 bases, with 11 bases between them. CDR1 is GTSNPN, CDR2 SVGIG, per germline (reference sequence). This CDR3 is built from 15 residues. Here the CDR3 DNA reads TGTGCCTGGAGTGTACGAGGGCGGGACACCGGGGAGCTGTTTTTT. Residues: CAWSVRGRDTGELFF.

This clone has a single count. The rearrangement uses TRBV9 and TRBJ2-3; 13 bases are shared with TRBD2. The CDR3 consists of 18 residues. Trimming removed 4 bases from V and 2 bases from J; junction bases left unmatched: 10. CDR1 is SGDLS, CDR2 YYNGEE, per germline. CDR3 in DNA: TGTGCCAGCAGCTTCCGGACTAGCGGGGGCATAATCACAGATACGCAGTATTTT. Translating gives CASSFRTSGGIITDTQYF.

The rearrangement uses TRBV7-9 and TRBJ2-2; D unresolved. V lost 2 bases and J lost 6, with 7 bases in between. The CDR3 length is 13 residues. Germline V lookup: CDR1 SEHNR, CDR2 FQNEAQ (reference sequence). CDR3 in DNA: TGTGCCAGCAGCTTATACCGGTCCGGGGAGCTGTTTTTT. Encoded protein: CASSLYRSGELFF.

This clone was picked up a small number of times. The CDR3 spells CASSMGHLNTEAFF. The CDR3 DNA is TGTGCCAGTAGTATGGGACACTTGAACACTGAAGCTTTCTTT. The chain joins TRBV19 to TRBJ1-1; possibly TRBD1 for D (6 bases). This CDR3 has 14 residues. The V end lost 3 bases, the J end lost 0 bases, and 8 bases lay between the germline ends. Germline V CDR1 and CDR2: LNHDA, SQIVND (reference sequence).

The chain employs TRBV7-8 and TRBJ2-1, with a possible D match to TRBD2 (6 bases). The germline V gene encodes CDR1 SGHVS and CDR2 FQNEAQ. V lost 2 bases and J lost 8, with 13 bases in between. This CDR3 contains 14 residues. CDR3 in DNA: TGTGCCAGCAGCTTATTCGGTGGGGAGGATGAGCAGTTCTTC. Translated, it gives CASSLFGGEDEQFF.

In its sample, this clone was seen once. The chain carries TRBV4-2 and TRBJ1-1; D is possibly TRBD1 (5 bases). The CDR3 runs 14 residues. The V gene lost 5 bases and the J gene lost 2 bases, with 12 bases spanning the gap. The germline CDR1 and CDR2 sequences are LGHNA and YNFKEQ. The CDR3 nucleotides read TGTGCCAGCAGCAGTAGTCAGGGTAACACTGAAGCTTTCTTT. Its protein is CASSSSQGNTEAFF.

This clone was counted a single time. V usage is TRBV15 and J usage is TRBJ1-4; D unresolved. Trimming took 0 bases from V and 7 from J, leaving 9 bases between them. The CDR3 covers 14 residues. Germline V CDR1 and CDR2: LNHNV, YYDKDF (reference sequence). The CDR3 DNA reads as TGTGCCACCAGCAGAGATCAAAGGGTTGAAAAACTGTTTTTT. Translated, it gives CATSRDQRVEKLFF.

This chain connects TRBV15 to TRBJ1-5; D unclear. The length of the CDR3 is 17 residues. CDR1 and CDR2 from the germline V gene are LNHNV and YYDKDF (reference sequence). V lost 0 bases and J 0 bases, leaving 12 bases between the germline ends. The CDR3 sequence: CATSRDRSGYSNQPQHF. The CDR3 DNA sequence: TGTGCCACCAGCAGAGACCGTTCGGGTTATAGCAATCAGCCCCAGCATTTT.

The genes are TRBV19 and TRBJ2-6, with 8 bases fitting TRBD1. Germline lookup yields CDR1 LNHDA and CDR2 SQIVND (reference sequence). With 6 bases clipped from V and 0 bases from J, the junction kept 7 bases outside the gene matches. The CDR3 consists of 17 residues. The CDR3 bases are TGTGCCAGTAGACCAGGGACAGGTGGCTCTGGGGCCAACGTCCTGACTTTC. Its translation is CASRPGTGGSGANVLTF.

The chain has TRBV12-5 and TRBJ1-5; D call uncertain. V lost 5 bases to trimming and J lost 2 bases, with 13 bases between them. Germline CDR1 LGHNT, CDR2 FRNRAP. The CDR3 length is 15 residues. The CDR3 loop is CASGKRGTGNQPQHF. CDR3 nucleotides: TGTGCTAGTGGTAAACGCGGCACGGGCAATCAGCCCCAGCATTTT.

There are a few counts of this clone. This sequence joins TRBV30 and TRBJ2-1; 8 bases align to TRBD1. The ends lost 4 bases at V and 5 bases at J; junction bases unmatched: 10. The CDR3 runs to 15 residues. From germline, CDR1 is GTSNPN and CDR2 SVGIG (reference sequence). The CDR3 nucleotides are TGTGCCTGGAATCGAGGACAGGGTTCCAACAATGAGCAGTTCTTC. As protein: CAWNRGQGSNNEQFF. The complete variable domain, with remaining parts taken from reference TRBV30 and TRBJ2-1, reads SQTIHQWPATLVQPVGSPLSLECTVEGTSNPNLYWYRQAAGRGLQLLFYSVGIGQISSEVPQNLSASRPQDRQFILSSKKLLLSDSGFYLCAWNRGQGSNNEQFFGPGTRLTVL.

The V and J genes are TRBV28 and TRBJ1-1, with TRBD1 as a possible D gene (5 bases). Trimming pared 4 bases from V and 13 bases from J, leaving 16 bases between. This CDR3 contains 12 residues. Germline CDR1 reads MDHEN; CDR2 reads SYDVKM. CDR3 bases: TGTGCCAGCAGTTCGGGGGTAGCTAAGGATTTCTTT. Translated: CASSSGVAKDFF.

The chain employs TRBV3-1 (or the pseudogene TRBV3-2) and TRBJ1-2; D not certain. The CDR3 spans 13 residues. Germline CDR1 and CDR2: LGHDT and YNNKEL (reference sequence). The V end was cut by 1 base, the J end by 3 bases, with 6 bases between. The CDR3 bases are TGTGCCAGCAGCCAAGCCACCCACTATGGCTACACCTTC. As protein: CASSQATHYGYTF.

Only one count was recorded for this clone. The V call is TRBV7-2, the J call TRBJ2-2; 7 bases line up with TRBD1. Germline V CDR1 and CDR2: SGHTA, FQGNSA. V was clipped by 1 base and J by 1 base; unmatched bases: 9. The CDR3 totals 18 residues. The CDR3 loop reads CASSLVPGQVLNTGELFF. The CDR3 DNA reads as TGTGCCAGCAGCTTAGTTCCTGGACAGGTTCTGAACACCGGGGAGCTGTTTTTT.

The chain has TRBV6-1 and TRBJ2-7; 8 bases fit TRBD2. Germline assignment: CDR1 MNHNS and CDR2 SASEGT. Germline trimming cut 3 bases from V and 3 bases from J; bases unmatched to any gene: 7. The CDR3 contains 15 residues. The CDR3 bases are TGTGCCAGCAGTGAGGCGGGGGGTGCGGTCTACGAGCAGTACTTC. It specifies CASSEAGGAVYEQYF.

This chain uses TRBV6-2 or TRBV6-3 with TRBJ2-2, with D maybe TRBD1 (6 bases). The germline gives CDR1 MNHEY, CDR2 SVGEGT. The length of the CDR3 is 14 residues. Trimming took off 5 bases at V and 4 bases at J, with 11 bases between the two ends. The CDR3 protein is CASSPQGSTGELFF. The CDR3 coding sequence is TGTGCCAGCAGTCCACAGGGTTCCACCGGGGAGCTGTTTTTT.

V gene TRBV5-6 combines with J gene TRBJ1-2; TRBD1 matches 9 bases. CDR1 and CDR2 (germline): SGHDT, YYEEEE. The length of the CDR3 is 14 residues. Trimming cost V 3 bases and J 6 bases; bases outside gene matches: 6. This CDR3 is CASSSGQGADGYTF. CDR3 nucleotide sequence: TGTGCCAGCAGCTCGGGACAGGGCGCCGATGGCTACACCTTC.

The chain uses TRBV4-3 and TRBJ1-2; TRBD1 might be the D (6 bases). Germline V lookup: CDR1 LGHNA, CDR2 YSLEER. The CDR3 is 13 residues long. V lost 0 bases and J lost 7, with 9 bases in between. CDR3 nucleotides: TGCGCCAGCAGCCAAGAGGAGGGGGGTGGCTACACCTTC. Residues: CASSQEEGGGYTF.

This clone appeared once. At the DNA level, this CDR3 is encoded by other sequences in the same sample as well. The chain combines TRBV6-5 with TRBJ1-2; D is possibly TRBD1 (6 bases). The CDR3 runs to 13 residues. Between the trimmed V and J ends, which lost 6 bases and 7 bases, there was a span of 15 bases. CDR1 is MNHEY and CDR2 is SVGAGI in the germline V gene. CDR3 bases: TGTGCCAGCAGGGTGTCAGGGGAGGTTGGCTACACCTTC. It translates to CASRVSGEVGYTF.

The rearrangement links TRBV29-1 to TRBJ1-1; 7 bases fit TRBD1. The V and J ends lost 4 bases and 2 bases, in that order; junction bases with no gene match: 10. CDR3 length: 15 amino acids. Germline V gives CDR1 SQVTM, CDR2 ANQGSEA. CDR3: CSVAGTAQGNTEAFF. The CDR3 bases are TGCAGCGTTGCCGGGACAGCTCAAGGAAACACTGAAGCTTTCTTT.

This clone is a singleton in its sample. This sequence joins TRBV7-2 and TRBJ2-7; D is possibly TRBD1 (6 bases). The ends were cut back, 6 bases at V and 3 bases at J, with 18 bases in the middle. The CDR3 consists of 15 residues. The germline CDR1 and CDR2 sequences are SGHTA and FQGNSA. CDR3 sequence (DNA): TGTGCCAGCAGTTCCGGACAGCCCTCCAACTACGAGCAGTACTTC. This sequence encodes CASSSGQPSNYEQYF.